This is a list of T cell receptor beta chains from one sample in a study of blood T cell repertoires in COVID-19. Produced via immunoSEQ multiplex PCR; TCRdb's table is partial and in-frame only. The table lists 220,000 or so clones, approximately 80% of them singletons. The specimen sequenced was PBMCs or T cells enriched from blood (not recorded which). These receptors came from a woman aged 40 to 50 with acute COVID-19. CDR3s include the opening cysteine and the closing phenylalanine or tryptophan. The order of the fields is D gene, V gene, J gene, clone size, CDR3 protein, CDR3 DNA. D genes are given only for firm matches. The size entry is marked missing in some rows and otherwise reads once, few, many or a size class.

>TRBD1|TRBV27|TRBJ2-7|-
CASSLGSGQGFSYEQYF
TGTGCCAGCAGTTTAGGATCTGGACAGGGTTTTTCCTACGAGCAGTACTTC
>-|TRBV3-1/TRBV3-2|TRBJ2-3|-
CASSQDRAGSRYF
TGTGCCAGCAGCCAAGATCGGGCAGGGTCGCGGTATTTT
>TRBD1|TRBV19|TRBJ1-1|-
CVSSPRTGGTEAFF
TGTGTCAGTAGCCCACGGACAGGGGGCACTGAAGCTTTCTTT
>-|TRBV5-4|TRBJ1-4|-
CASSSGFGSNEKLFF
TGTGCCAGCAGCTCCGGGTTTGGGTCTAATGAAAAACTGTTTTTT
>TRBD2|TRBV27|TRBJ2-7|-
CASSLRAGVSSREQYF
TGTGCCAGCAGTCTCCGAGCGGGAGTATCATCGCGAGAGCAGTACTTC
>-|TRBV2|TRBJ2-3|-
CASDNPSTDTQYF
TGTGCCAGCGACAACCCTAGCACAGATACGCAGTATTTT
>-|TRBV10-3|TRBJ2-1|-
CAISDPPVGGPGWAQSYNEQFF
TGTGCCATCAGTGACCCCCCCGTCGGGGGTCCCGGGTGGGCCCAGTCCTACAATGAGCAGTTCTTC
>-|TRBV27|TRBJ1-2|-
CASKSRAGGYTF
TGTGCCAGCAAGTCCCGGGCGGGAGGCTACACCTTC
>-|TRBV19|TRBJ2-4|-
CASSIPLGRGINIQYF
TGTGCCAGTAGTATTCCGCTGGGAAGGGGGATAAACATTCAGTACTTC
>-|TRBV6-5|TRBJ2-4|-
CASSTPGPKGDIQYF
TGTGCCAGCAGTACCCCGGGCCCGAAGGGGGACATTCAGTACTTC
>-|TRBV30|TRBJ1-1|few
CAWSVPTGMNTEAFF
TGTGCCTGGAGTGTACCAACAGGGATGAACACTGAAGCTTTCTTT
>-|TRBV29-1|TRBJ2-5|-
CSVEAGPETQYF
TGCAGCGTTGAGGCAGGCCCCGAGACCCAGTACTTC
>-|TRBV19|TRBJ1-1|-
CASSILGAATEAFF
TGTGCCAGTAGTATTCTGGGGGCGGCCACTGAAGCTTTCTTT
>TRBD1|TRBV15|TRBJ1-3|-
CATKGWTGVENTIYF
TGTGCCACCAAAGGGTGGACAGGGGTGGAAAACACCATATATTTT
>-|TRBV4-1|TRBJ2-7|-
CASSPGGGYEQYF
TGCGCCAGCAGCCCTGGCGGAGGCTACGAGCAGTACTTC
>-|TRBV27|TRBJ1-1|-
CASSLSYLLNTEAFF
TGTGCCAGCAGTTTAAGTTACTTACTTAACACTGAAGCTTTCTTT
>TRBD2|TRBV11-3|TRBJ2-3|-
CASSSSGGGTDTQYF
TGTGCCAGCAGCTCTAGCGGGGGCGGGACAGATACGCAGTATTTT
>TRBD1|TRBV9|TRBJ1-2|-
CASSPDRGIYGYTF
TGTGCCAGCAGCCCCGACAGGGGAATATATGGCTACACCTTC
>-|TRBV15|TRBJ1-5|-
CATSRDWTAAGPQHF
TGTGCCACCAGCAGAGATTGGACGGCTGCGGGGCCCCAGCATTTT
>-|TRBV1|TRBJ1-4|-
CTSSQWGGTETNEKLFF
TGCACCAGCAGCCAATGGGGGGGGACGGAGACTAATGAAAAACTGTTTTTT
>-|TRBV27|TRBJ2-3|-
CASSLRASRQTDTQYF
TGTGCCAGCAGTTTACGGGCTAGCCGGCAGACAGATACGCAGTATTTT
>-|TRBV6-5|TRBJ1-1|-
CASTLGRDFTEAFF
TGTGCCAGCACTTTGGGACGGGACTTCACTGAAGCTTTCTTT
>-|TRBV7-2|TRBJ1-2|-
CASSLAGANYGYTF
TGTGCCAGCAGCTTAGCGGGGGCCAACTATGGCTACACCTTC
>-|TRBV6-7|TRBJ1-2|once
CASSYARQLANYGYTF
TGTGCCAGCAGTTACGCGAGACAGTTAGCTAACTATGGCTACACCTTC